The 23 T cell receptor beta chains reported below all come from one sample, sequenced in a study of vaccination and CD4 T cells after COVID-19. Their target antigens are unknown. Researchers used the Oncomine TCR Beta short-read assay to sequence DNA from cultured CD4+ T cells. Via MiXCR, TCRdb re-called the PCR reads, giving one row per CDR3 protein. The table includes fewer than 20,000 distinct CDR3 sequences, around 68% detected once. Treatment defined: approximately 10-day PBMC culture with coronavirus spike peptide pools or control peptides (ViraFEST assay). The sequenced sample consisted of CD4+ T cells from blood, cultured in vitro. Source of these receptors: a human donor who had recovered from COVID-19.

This rearrangement joins TRBV19 to TRBJ2-3, with a tentative D call TRBD1 (5 bases). The V gene's germline CDR1 is LNHDA and CDR2 SQIVND (reference sequence). V was clipped by 5 bases and J by 4 bases, with 13 bases between them. This CDR3 contains 14 residues. CDR3 nucleotides: TGTGCCAGTAGTCCCCACAGGTTGGCAGATACGCAGTATTTT. It translates to CASSPHRLADTQYF.

In its sample, this clonotype is large. This chain links TRBV20-1 with TRBJ2-3, with 9 bases matching TRBD1. The CDR3 runs 14 residues. The V gene's germline CDR1 is DFQATT and CDR2 SNEGSKA (reference sequence). The ends lost 5 bases at V and 3 bases at J; junction bases unmatched: 6. In nucleotides, the CDR3 is TGCAGTGCTTCTGGACAGGGGTGGACAGATACGCAGTATTTT. Protein: CSASGQGWTDTQYF.

V usage is TRBV19 and J usage is TRBJ1-1, with a possible D match to TRBD1 (6 bases). Germline V lookup: CDR1 LNHDA, CDR2 SQIVND (reference sequence). V shed 10 bases and J shed 4 bases, with 16 bases lying between them. The CDR3 totals 13 residues. The CDR3, as DNA: TGTGCCACCCGCAGGGGTTACGGCACTGAAGCTTTCTTT. Its translation: CATRRGYGTEAFF.

This clonotype was observed a few times. V gene TRBV6-5 combines with J gene TRBJ2-7, with 9 bases identical to TRBD1. J lost 9 bases, V lost 4 bases, and 7 bases had no gene match. This CDR3 is 13 amino acids long. Germline V gene lookup returns CDR1 MNHEY and CDR2 SVGAGI. DNA of the CDR3: TGTGCCAGCAGTTCGGACAGGGGTGATGCGCAGTACTTC. Translated: CASSSDRGDAQYF.

The chain recombines TRBV19 with TRBJ2-3; the D gene is possibly TRBD2 (6 bases). The V gene lost 6 bases and the J gene lost 0 bases, with 16 bases spanning the gap. Germline values: CDR1 LNHDA, CDR2 SQIVND (reference sequence). CDR3 length: 16 residues. The CDR3, as DNA: TGTGCCAGTAGCCGACAGCCGGGACTCAGCACAGATACGCAGTATTTT. Residues: CASSRQPGLSTDTQYF.

V gene TRBV7-9 combines with J gene TRBJ1-2, with 7 bases identical to TRBD1. The CDR3 spans 16 residues. Germline V gives CDR1 SEHNR, CDR2 FQNEAQ (reference sequence). The trim removed 0 bases at V and 5 bases at J, leaving 9 bases unmatched. This chain's CDR3 is CASSLARGTAGYGYTF. CDR3 in DNA: TGTGCCAGCAGCTTAGCCAGGGGGACCGCTGGGTATGGCTACACCTTC.

The V gene is TRBV27, the J gene TRBJ1-5, with D possibly TRBD1 on 5 matching bases. Germline-derived CDR1 and CDR2 are MNHEY and SMNVEV (reference sequence). Between the trimmed V and J ends, which lost 6 bases and 6 bases, there was a span of 15 bases. The CDR3 sequence is 14 residues long. DNA for the CDR3: TGTGCCAGCAGACCCGGGACGCCTGGTCAGCCCCAGCATTTT. It yields the protein CASRPGTPGQPQHF.

This clonotype was found a few times. This sequence joins TRBV12-1 and TRBJ1-5; the table's D call TRBD1 went unverified against the DNA. TRBV12-1 is deemed a pseudogene. There are 16 residues in the CDR3. The CDR3 spells CASSFAARGHNQPQHF. CDR3 nucleotide sequence: TGTGCCAGCAGCTTTGCAGCCAGGGGGCACAATCAGCCCCAGCATTTT.

As to this clonotype: One junction end disagrees with the germline gene, perhaps due to a read error. The V gene is TRBV12-3 or TRBV12-4, the J gene TRBJ1-1, with 7 bases identical to TRBD1. This CDR3 is built from 14 residues. The chain's CDR3 is CASRLGTENTEAFF. CDR3 DNA: TGTGCCAGCAGATTAGGGACAGAGAACACTGAAGCTTTCTTT.

The V call is TRBV7-3, the J call TRBJ2-1; 11 bases agree with TRBD2. With 6 bases clipped from V and 6 bases from J, the junction kept 13 bases outside the gene matches. This CDR3 contains 17 residues. Per the germline V gene, CDR1 is SGHTA and CDR2 is FQGTGA. This chain's CDR3 is CASRSGLAATRSNEQFF. In DNA form, the CDR3 reads TGTGCCAGCAGGTCGGGACTAGCGGCGACACGGAGCAATGAGCAGTTCTTC.

For the CDR3, the DNA is TGCGCCAGCAGTGATCGGAGTAGCGGGGGCTACGAGCAGTACTTC. It codes for CASSDRSSGGYEQYF. The chain couples TRBV10-1 to TRBJ2-7, with TRBD2 identical over 9 bases. V lost 3 bases and J lost 3; bases outside the gene matches: 6. The CDR3 consists of 15 residues. Germline V lookup: CDR1 WNHNN, CDR2 SYGVQD (reference sequence).

J is TRBJ1-2 and V is TRBV20-1; a possible D gene is TRBD1 (6 bases). The germline V and J ends were trimmed by 3 bases and 7 bases, with 12 bases remaining between them. The V gene's germline CDR1 is DFQATT and CDR2 SNEGSKA (reference sequence). This CDR3 region has 12 residues. CDR3 sequence: CSARTGGVGYTF. CDR3 DNA: TGCAGTGCTAGGACAGGTGGAGTTGGCTACACCTTC.

The sample holds a few counts of this clonotype. This sequence joins TRBV6-1 and TRBJ1-1, with 9 positions matching TRBD1. Losses at the gene ends were 6 bases for V and 3 bases for J; bases not matched to a gene: 2. Germline V gene sequence: CDR1 MNHNS, CDR2 SASEGT. The CDR3 totals 13 residues. In nucleotides, the CDR3 is TGTGCCAGCAGCCGACAGGGGGACACTGAAGCTTTCTTT. Its protein is CASSRQGDTEAFF.

The chain employs TRBV7-8 and TRBJ1-6; 7 bases map to TRBD1. Losses at the gene ends were 5 bases for V and 9 bases for J; bases not matched to a gene: 7. The CDR3 has 14 residues. Germline CDR1 and CDR2: SGHVS and FQNEAQ. Written as DNA, the CDR3 is TGTGCCAGCAGCCTCCAGGGGGTCGGTTCACCCCTCCACTTT. Translated, it gives CASSLQGVGSPLHF.

This rearrangement joins TRBV28 to TRBJ1-2; D is perhaps TRBD1 (5 bases). V dropped 7 bases and J dropped 4 bases, with 16 bases sitting between them. Germline CDR1 and CDR2: MDHEN and SYDVKM. This CDR3 contains 14 residues. The CDR3 bases are TGTGCCAGCAAGGGTGGGCGGGGGTCCTATGGCTACACCTTC. This translates into CASKGGRGSYGYTF.

The chain has TRBV4-2 and TRBJ1-4; D unclear. The germline V and J ends were trimmed by 0 bases and 3 bases, with 8 bases remaining between them. CDR3 length: 15 amino acids. The germline V gene has CDR1 LGHNA and CDR2 YNFKEQ. As DNA, the CDR3 is TGTGCCAGCAGCCAAGAGAGCAGGTCTAATGAAAAACTGTTTTTT. This gives the protein CASSQESRSNEKLFF.

The chain carries TRBV7-2 and TRBJ2-1; D not certain. Germline V gives CDR1 SGHTA, CDR2 FQGNSA. With 3 bases removed from V and 5 bases from J, the gap between germline ends came to 11 bases. CDR3 length equals 14 residues. CDR3 in DNA: TGTGCCAGCAGCTTCCGTCGGCAGAACAATGAGCAGTTCTTC. Translated, it gives CASSFRRQNNEQFF. Variable domain in full (rest from reference TRBV7-2 and TRBJ2-1): GAGVSQSPSNKVTEKGKDVELRCDPISGHTALYWYRQSLGQGLEFLIYFQGNSAPDKSGLPSDRFSAERTGGSVSTLTIQRTQQEDSAVYLCASSFRRQNNEQFFGPGTRLTVL.

This sequence joins TRBV20-1 and TRBJ2-7; D not certain. The CDR3 has 14 residues. The germline V gene encodes CDR1 DFQATT and CDR2 SNEGSKA (reference sequence). Trimming shortened V by 4 bases and J by 3 bases, and 16 bases separated the two germline ends. CDR3 in DNA: TGCAGTGCTACGGGTCGACGGATTAACTACGAGCAGTACTTC. It encodes CSATGRRINYEQYF.

The rearrangement uses TRBV15 and TRBJ1-4; 8 nucleotides match TRBD1. V was clipped by 3 bases and J by 8 bases; unmatched bases: 5. The CDR3 contains 14 residues. The germline V gene has CDR1 LNHNV and CDR2 YYDKDF (reference sequence). The CDR3 protein is CATSRDRAEEKLFF. The CDR3 DNA follows: TGTGCCACCAGCAGGGACAGGGCTGAGGAAAAACTGTTTTTT.

The gene calls are TRBV6-1 and TRBJ2-2, with 7 bases matching TRBD1. Per germline, CDR1 MNHNS and CDR2 SASEGT. After removal of 7 bases from V and 4 bases from J, the junction contained 9 bases not matched to a gene. This CDR3 is built from 15 residues. The CDR3 DNA reads TGTGCCAGCACCCGACAGGGTAGGGCCACCGGGGAGCTGTTTTTT. Amino acids: CASTRQGRATGELFF.

This clonotype was seen more than once but under ten times. V gene TRBV15 combines with J gene TRBJ1-5; D not certain. From germline, CDR1 is LNHNV and CDR2 YYDKDF (reference sequence). This CDR3 spans 14 amino acids. The ends were cut back, 1 base at V and 4 bases at J, with 8 bases in the middle. CDR3 sequence (DNA): TGTGCCACCAGCAGAGGACCGGGAAATCAGCCCCAGCATTTT. It specifies CATSRGPGNQPQHF.

CDR3 protein: CASSYPRLAGQETQYF. CDR3 nucleotide sequence: TGTGCCAGCAGTTATCCAAGACTAGCGGGACAAGAGACCCAGTACTTC. V gene TRBV6-2 or TRBV6-3 combines with J gene TRBJ2-5; 11 bases align to TRBD2. Germline loops: CDR1 MNHEY, CDR2 SVGEGT. V shed 3 bases, J shed 2 bases, and the junction held 5 bases outside the gene matches. CDR3 length: 16 amino acids.

The sample holds a few counts of this clonotype. The chain employs TRBV11-2 and TRBJ2-1; D is perhaps TRBD2 (6 bases). The CDR3 runs 15 residues. Germline CDR1 reads SGHAT; CDR2 reads FQNNGV. The V and J ends lost 5 bases and 0 bases respectively, with 11 bases between them. CDR3 loop: CASSAGRYSYNEQFF. Written as DNA, the CDR3 is TGTGCCAGCAGCGCGGGGCGGTACTCCTACAATGAGCAGTTCTTC.